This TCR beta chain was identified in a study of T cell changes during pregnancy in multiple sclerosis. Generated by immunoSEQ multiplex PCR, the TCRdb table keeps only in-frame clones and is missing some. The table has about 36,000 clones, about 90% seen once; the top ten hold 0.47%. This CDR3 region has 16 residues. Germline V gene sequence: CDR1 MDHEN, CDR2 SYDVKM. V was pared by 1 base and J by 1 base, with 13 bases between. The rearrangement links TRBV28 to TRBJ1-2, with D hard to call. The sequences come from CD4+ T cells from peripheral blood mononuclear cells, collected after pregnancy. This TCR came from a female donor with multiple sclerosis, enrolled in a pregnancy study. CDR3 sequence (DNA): TGTGCCAGCAGTTTATTATTAGGCGGACTTAACTATGGCTACACCTTC. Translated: CASSLLLGGLNYGYTF.